This T cell receptor beta chain derives from a study of PD-1 blockade in mismatch repair-deficient tumors. Study observations and caveats: Tumor-resident clones, often undetectable pretreatment in blood, expanded then contracted after pembrolizumab.

TCRs were sequenced from three patients responding to pembrolizumab. Repertoires were generated with immunoSEQ multiplex PCR, while TCRdb's copy carries only in-frame clones and drops some. The table shows under 15,000 clones, with approximately 80% occurring only once. To note about this clone: What it binds is not known.

The source was PBMCs, collected less than 15 weeks after starting pembrolizumab. This sequence originates from an adult with mismatch repair-deficient cancer.

DNA for the CDR3: TGTGCCAGCAGCTTGGGGGAGGTGTGGGGCTACACCTTC. Translating gives CASSLGEVWGYTF. The chain employs TRBV5-6 and TRBJ1-2; unclear D gene. Trimming took 0 bases from V and 8 from J, leaving 11 bases between them. The CDR3 has 13 residues. CDR1 is SGHDT and CDR2 is YYEEEE in the germline V gene.